This T cell receptor beta chain derives from a study of response to subunit inactivated influenza vaccine. General observations from the study: The authors put forward the suggestion that each seasonal influenza vaccination may bring in only a limited number of new T cells.

This clonotype has more than one count but fewer than ten. Its antigen is not known. TCRdb reprocessed the RT-PCR reads with MiXCR, giving one entry per CDR3 protein. The data hold about 700,000 distinct CDR3 sequences, with 11% to 15% observed a single time. This receptor was obtained from a man between 50 and 59 years old who received an inactivated influenza vaccine. The source material was PBMCs from blood, sampled less than 15 days before vaccination.

The CDR3 is CATSDPVTVAGELFF. The DNA for the CDR3 is TGTGCCACCAGTGACCCCGTGACGGTGGCCGGGGAGCTGTTTTTT. The V and J genes are TRBV24-1 and TRBJ2-2; D ambiguous. The CDR3 length is 15 residues. Germline V lookup: CDR1 KGHDR, CDR2 SFDVKD. V gave up 4 bases and J gave up 6 bases, with 14 bases separating them.